This passage covers 9 T cell receptor beta chains from one sample sequenced in a study of blood T cell repertoires in COVID-19. Some clones are missing from TCRdb's copy, which holds only in-frame ones; the method was immunoSEQ multiplex PCR. The data contain under 250,000 clones, about 84% of them singletons. Sequencing was carried out using peripheral blood. The receptors here all came from a woman of 80 years or more with acute or convalescent COVID-19.

The rearrangement links TRBV29-1 to TRBJ2-6; TRBD1 is a possible D gene (6 bases). Germline V gives CDR1 SQVTM, CDR2 ANQGSEA. The CDR3 length is 15 residues. Trimming removed 5 bases at V and 4 bases at J, with 15 bases between. CDR3 region: CSVSNRASGANVLTF. CDR3 bases: TGCAGCGTTTCCAACAGGGCGTCCGGGGCCAACGTCCTGACTTTC.

J is TRBJ2-5 and V is TRBV5-1; 10 positions match TRBD2. V trimming: 4 bases; J trimming: 3 bases; junction bases outside the gene matches: 9. CDR1 and CDR2 (germline): SGHRS, YFSETQ. The CDR3 consists of 16 residues. CDR3 in DNA: TGCGCCAGCAGCAACCGACTAGCGGGTTTAAAAGAGACCCAGTACTTC. Translated: CASSNRLAGLKETQYF.

The chain couples TRBV19 to TRBJ1-2, with 7 bases fitting TRBD1. The CDR3 is 14 residues long. The germline gives CDR1 LNHDA, CDR2 SQIVND (reference sequence). Trimming took 5 bases from V and 4 from J; bases not matched to a gene: 7. The CDR3 loop reads CASSGTAQTYGYTF. For the CDR3, the DNA is TGTGCCAGTAGTGGGACAGCCCAAACCTATGGCTACACCTTC.

V usage is TRBV5-3 and J usage is TRBJ1-2, with D perhaps TRBD1 (5 bases). TRBV5-3 belongs to the ORF category, with a function that is uncertain. Trimming stripped 5 bases from V and 3 bases from J, with 17 bases between. CDR3 length: 15 amino acids. CDR3 nucleotide sequence: TGTGCCAGAAGGAACAGGAGGGGTTGGGACTATGGCTACACCTTC. Protein sequence: CARRNRRGWDYGYTF.

In this sample, this clone turned up a few times. The chain is built from TRBV19 and TRBJ1-2; possible D gene TRBD1, 5 bases. The CDR3 covers 17 residues. V was clipped by 3 bases and J by 4 bases, with 21 bases between them. In germline, CDR1 is LNHDA, CDR2 SQIVND (reference sequence). The CDR3 here is CASSMEGRRGGSYGYTF. CDR3 DNA sequence: TGTGCCAGTAGTATGGAGGGCAGGCGCGGGGGTAGCTATGGCTACACCTTC. The entire variable domain, with the rest obtained from reference TRBV19 and TRBJ1-2, is as follows: DGGITQSPKYLFRKEGQNVTLSCEQNLNHDAMYWYRQDPGQGLRLIYYSQIVNDFQKGDIAEGYSVSREKKESFPLTVTSAQKNPTAFYLCASSMEGRRGGSYGYTFGSGTRLTVV.

This clone was seen just once. V and J are TRBV18 and TRBJ1-1; no clear D. The CDR3 has 12 amino acids. V was trimmed by 3 bases and J by 2 bases, leaving 4 bases between them. CDR1 and CDR2 from the germline V gene are KGHSH and LQKENI. CDR3 DNA: TGTGCCAGCTCACCCAAAAACACTGAAGCTTTCTTT. This codes for CASSPKNTEAFF.

V usage is TRBV11-2 and J usage is TRBJ1-6; D call uncertain. This CDR3 has 18 amino acids. Trimming pared 5 bases from V and 0 bases from J, leaving 17 bases between. CDR1 and CDR2 (germline): SGHAT, FQNNGV. The CDR3 loop reads CASSVESHFNSYNSPLHF. The DNA for the CDR3 is TGTGCCAGCAGCGTTGAATCCCACTTTAACTCCTATAATTCACCCCTCCACTTT.

J is TRBJ1-1 and V is TRBV28; 10 positions match TRBD1. CDR3 length: 14 residues. Germline lookup yields CDR1 MDHEN and CDR2 SYDVKM. V lost 10 bases, J lost 10 bases, and 15 bases stayed unmatched. As DNA, the CDR3 is TGTGCCATCCTTTACAGGGACAGGGGAAGTAGAGCTTTCTTT. Its protein is CAILYRDRGSRAFF. The variable domain in full, completed from reference TRBV28 and TRBJ1-1, reads DVKVTQSSRYLVKRTGEKVFLECVQDMDHENMFWYRQDPGLGLRLIYFSYDVKMKEKGDIPEGYSVSREKKERFSLILESASTNQTSMYLCAILYRDRGSRAFFGQGTRLTVV.

The CDR3 loop is CASSAQGVGPQHF. In nucleotides, the CDR3 is TGTGCCAGCAGTGCACAGGGGGTTGGTCCCCAGCATTTT. This chain joins TRBV27 and TRBJ1-5, with 8 nucleotides matching TRBD1. This CDR3 comprises 13 residues. J was trimmed by 10 bases and V by 5 bases; bases with no gene match: 7. The V gene's germline CDR1 is MNHEY and CDR2 SMNVEV (reference sequence).